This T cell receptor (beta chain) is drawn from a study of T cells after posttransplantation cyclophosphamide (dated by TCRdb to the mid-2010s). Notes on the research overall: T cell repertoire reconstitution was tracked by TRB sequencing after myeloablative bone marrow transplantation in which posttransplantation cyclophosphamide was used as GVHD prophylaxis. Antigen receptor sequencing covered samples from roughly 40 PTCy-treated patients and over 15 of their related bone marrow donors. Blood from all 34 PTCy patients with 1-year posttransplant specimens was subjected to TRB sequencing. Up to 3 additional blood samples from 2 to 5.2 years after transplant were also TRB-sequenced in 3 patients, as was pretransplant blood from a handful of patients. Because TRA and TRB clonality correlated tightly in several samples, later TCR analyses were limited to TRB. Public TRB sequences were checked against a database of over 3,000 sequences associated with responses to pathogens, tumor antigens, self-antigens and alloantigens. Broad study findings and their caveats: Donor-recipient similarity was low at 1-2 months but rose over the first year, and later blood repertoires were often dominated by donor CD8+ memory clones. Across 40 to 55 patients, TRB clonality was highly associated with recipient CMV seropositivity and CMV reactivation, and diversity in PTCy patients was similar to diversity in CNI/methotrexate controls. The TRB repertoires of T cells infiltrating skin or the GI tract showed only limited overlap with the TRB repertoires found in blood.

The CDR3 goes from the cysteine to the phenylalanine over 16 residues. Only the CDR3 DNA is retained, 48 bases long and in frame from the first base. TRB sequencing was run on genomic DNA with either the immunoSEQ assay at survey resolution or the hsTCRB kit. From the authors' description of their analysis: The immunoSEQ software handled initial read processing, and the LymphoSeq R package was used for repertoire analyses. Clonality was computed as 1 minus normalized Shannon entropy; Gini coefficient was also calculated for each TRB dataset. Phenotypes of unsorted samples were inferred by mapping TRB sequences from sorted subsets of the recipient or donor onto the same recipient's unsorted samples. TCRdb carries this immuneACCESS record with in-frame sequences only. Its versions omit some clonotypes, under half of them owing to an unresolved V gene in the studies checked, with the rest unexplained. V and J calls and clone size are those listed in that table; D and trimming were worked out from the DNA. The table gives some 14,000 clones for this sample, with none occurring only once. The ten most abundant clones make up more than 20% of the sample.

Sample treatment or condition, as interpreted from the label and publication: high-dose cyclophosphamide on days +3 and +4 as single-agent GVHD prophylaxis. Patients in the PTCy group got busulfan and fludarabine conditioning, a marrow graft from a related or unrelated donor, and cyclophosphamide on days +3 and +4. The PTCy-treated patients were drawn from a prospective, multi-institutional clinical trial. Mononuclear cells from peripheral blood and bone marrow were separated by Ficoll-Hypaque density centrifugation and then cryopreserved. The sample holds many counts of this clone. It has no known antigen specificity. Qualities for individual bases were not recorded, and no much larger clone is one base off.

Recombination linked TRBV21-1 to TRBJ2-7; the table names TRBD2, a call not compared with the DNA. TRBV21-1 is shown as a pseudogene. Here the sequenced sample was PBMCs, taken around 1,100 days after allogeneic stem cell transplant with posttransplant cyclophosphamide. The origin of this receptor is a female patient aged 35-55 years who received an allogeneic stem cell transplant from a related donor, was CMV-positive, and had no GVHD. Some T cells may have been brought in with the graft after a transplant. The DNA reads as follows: TGTGCCAGCAGCAAAGGAAGGAGGCACACCACCTACGAGCAGTACTTC. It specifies CASSKGRRHTTYEQYF.